A single sample is the source of the 7 T cell receptor beta chains below, sequenced in a study of T cells after yellow fever vaccination. TCRdb passed the 5' RACE reads through MiXCR, listing each CDR3 protein once. The sample includes 200,000 to 250,000 distinct CDR3 sequences, under 3.5% of them seen just once. This specimen consisted of CD4+ T cells sorted from PBMCs, obtained 10 days after the yellow fever booster vaccination. The receptor set was obtained from a young man who received the YFV17D yellow fever vaccine.

The sample holds many counts of this clonotype. The V and J genes are TRBV18 and TRBJ2-3; D unresolved. The ends were cut back, 2 bases at V and 0 bases at J, with 9 bases in the middle. The CDR3 runs to 15 residues. The V gene's germline CDR1 is KGHSH and CDR2 LQKENI. CDR3 sequence (DNA): TGTGCCAGCTCACCAGCAGTCTCTAGCACAGATACGCAGTATTTT. This codes for CASSPAVSSTDTQYF.

This clonotype has only a few counts. The gene calls are TRBV6-4 and TRBJ2-2; the match to TRBD2 covers 13 bases. The CDR3 runs 18 residues. Trimming took 8 bases from V and 3 from J; bases not matched to a gene: 12. The germline CDR1 and CDR2 sequences are MRHNA and SNTAGT. CDR3 amino acids: CASASLAGGLDDTGELFF. In DNA, the CDR3 is TGTGCCAGCGCCTCACTAGCGGGGGGGCTCGATGACACCGGGGAGCTGTTTTTT.

Ten or more counts support this clonotype. V usage is TRBV11-2 and J usage is TRBJ2-5; 7 positions match TRBD1. CDR3 length: 13 amino acids. The V segment lost 3 bases and the J segment 4 bases; nucleotides outside the gene matches: 2. Germline CDR1 SGHAT, CDR2 FQNNGV. The CDR3 protein is CASSFRQGETQYF. CDR3 DNA sequence: TGTGCCAGCAGCTTTAGACAGGGAGAGACCCAGTACTTC. Combining the CDR3 with reference TRBV11-2 and TRBJ2-5 gives the whole variable domain EAGVAQSPRYKIIEKRQSVAFWCNPISGHATLYWYQQILGQGPKLLIQFQNNGVVDDSQLPKDRFSAERLKGVDSTLKIQPAKLEDSAVYLCASSFRQGETQYFGPGTRLLVL.

There are a few counts of this clonotype. This sequence joins TRBV7-2 and TRBJ2-2; D may be TRBD1 or TRBD2 (5 bases each). This CDR3 spans 15 amino acids. Germline-derived CDR1 and CDR2 are SGHTA and FQGNSA. Trimming pared 5 bases from V and 7 bases from J, leaving 17 bases between. The CDR3 sequence: CASSPLPGRDGELFF. CDR3 nucleotides: TGTGCCAGCAGCCCCCTCCCGGGGCGCGACGGGGAGCTGTTTTTT.

This clonotype was counted a few times. The chain uses TRBV6-5 and TRBJ1-6; no clear D. V was trimmed by 6 bases and J by 1 base, leaving 7 bases between them. The germline CDR1 and CDR2 sequences are MNHEY and SVGAGI. CDR3 length: 14 residues. In DNA form, the CDR3 reads TGTGCCAGCAGGCCGGTATCCTATAATTCACCCCTCCACTTT. Its translation is CASRPVSYNSPLHF.

This clonotype was seen more than once but under ten times. J is TRBJ2-2 and V is TRBV7-9, with 9 bases matching TRBD1. CDR3 length equals 17 residues. Germline V lookup: CDR1 SEHNR, CDR2 FQNEAQ (reference sequence). With 7 bases clipped from V and 3 bases from J, the junction kept 12 bases outside the gene matches. CDR3 bases: TGTGCCAGCAACTTCTTGCCCGGGACAGGGTACACCGGGGAGCTGTTTTTT. Translation gives CASNFLPGTGYTGELFF.

This clonotype was detected ten times or more. The V gene is TRBV21-1, the J gene TRBJ2-7; the table's D call TRBD1 went unverified against the DNA. TRBV21-1 is a pseudogene locus. The CDR3 is made up of 12 amino acids. The chain's CDR3 is CASRDRGYEQYV. CDR3 nucleotide sequence: TGTGCCAGCAGGGACAGGGGCTACGAGCAGTACGTC.